The 25 T cell receptor beta chains in this list originate from one sample, sequenced in a study of technical replicates of blood from several donors. TCRdb keeps only in-frame clones here, not all; method: immunoSEQ multiplex PCR. Of fewer than 85,000 clones listed, roughly 89% were seen once; the top ten hold 0.4% to 0.5%. The sample consisted of T cells isolated from PBMCs. All receptors derive from a human donor in good health.

The chain uses TRBV30 and TRBJ2-3, with TRBD2 as a possible D gene (6 bases). The CDR3 is made up of 14 amino acids. CDR1 is GTSNPN, CDR2 SVGIG, per germline (reference sequence). Trimming removed 4 bases from V and 0 bases from J, with 11 bases in between. CDR3 nucleotides: TGTGCCTGGACCCTGGGACTGAGCACAGATACGCAGTATTTT. This encodes CAWTLGLSTDTQYF.

The genes are TRBV9 and TRBJ1-2; 7 bases fit TRBD1. The trim removed 0 bases at V and 4 bases at J, leaving 3 bases unmatched. This CDR3 region has 14 residues. Germline V gene data show CDR1 as SGDLS and CDR2 as YYNGEE. The CDR3 bases are TGTGCCAGCAGCGTAGGACAGGGTCTCTATGGCTACACCTTC. Translated: CASSVGQGLYGYTF. Drawing the rest from reference TRBV9 and TRBJ1-2, the complete variable domain is DSGVTQTPKHLITATGQRVTLRCSPRSGDLSVYWYQQSLDQGLQFLIQYYNGEERAKGNILERFSAQQFPDLHSELNLSSLELGDSALYFCASSVGQGLYGYTFGSGTRLTVV.

This chain connects TRBV27 to TRBJ1-1; TRBD1 matches at 7 bases. Germline-derived CDR1 and CDR2 are MNHEY and SMNVEV (reference sequence). The CDR3 runs to 12 residues. The V gene end was trimmed by 4 bases and the J gene end by 5 bases; junction bases not matched to a gene: 1. Written as DNA, the CDR3 is TGTGCCAGCAGTTACAGGGGTACTGAAGCTTTCTTT. As protein: CASSYRGTEAFF.

V is TRBV27 and J is TRBJ2-1; 7 bases map to TRBD2. The junction had 6 bases not matched to a gene; V was cut back by 7 bases and J by 0 bases. Germline V gives CDR1 MNHEY, CDR2 SMNVEV (reference sequence). The CDR3 is 15 amino acids. CDR3 bases: TGTGCCAGCACTCTTGGCGGGAGCTCCTACAATGAGCAGTTCTTC. Translation: CASTLGGSSYNEQFF.

The J gene is TRBJ2-3, the V gene TRBV7-3; D is possibly TRBD1 (6 bases). Trimming left V 4 bases short and J 5 bases short, with 10 bases between. Germline V lookup: CDR1 SGHTA, CDR2 FQGTGA. CDR3 length: 13 amino acids. CDR3 DNA sequence: TGTGCCAGCAGCTCAGGGGAAAGAGATACGCAGTATTTT. Translated: CASSSGERDTQYF.

This clone showed up just once. This chain links TRBV20-1 with TRBJ2-7; TRBD1 might be the D (6 bases). Germline V gene sequence: CDR1 DFQATT, CDR2 SNEGSKA (reference sequence). V was shortened by 6 bases and J by 4 bases, with 10 bases between the two germline ends. The CDR3 has 11 amino acids. CDR3 bases: TGCAGTGCAGGGGGAAGATACGAGCAGTACTTC. This codes for CSAGGRYEQYF.

The chain couples TRBV7-2 to TRBJ2-7; D might be TRBD2 (5 bases). Germline V gives CDR1 SGHTA, CDR2 FQGNSA. V was cut by 2 bases and J by 3 bases, with 11 bases left in between. This CDR3 comprises 14 residues. The CDR3 DNA is TGTGCCAGCAGCTTAACTAGTAGTCGCTACGAGCAGTACTTC. Its translation: CASSLTSSRYEQYF.

The rearrangement joins TRBV10-1 to TRBJ2-7, with D tentatively TRBD2 (6 bases). The CDR3 extends over 16 amino acids. V dropped 2 bases and J dropped 5 bases, with 19 bases sitting between them. CDR1 is WNHNN, CDR2 SYGVQD, per germline (reference sequence). CDR3 sequence (DNA): TGCGCCAGCAGTGAGGGGCGCGGGGCAAAGCGACACGAGCAGTACTTC. It encodes CASSEGRGAKRHEQYF.

The V call is TRBV5-1, the J call TRBJ2-5, with D possibly TRBD1 on 6 matching bases. The CDR3 totals 14 residues. Germline loops: CDR1 SGHRS, CDR2 YFSETQ. Trimming shortened V by 6 bases and J by 1 base, and 13 bases separated the two germline ends. This chain's CDR3 is CASTIRQAQETQYF. The CDR3, as DNA: TGCGCCAGCACCATTAGACAGGCCCAAGAGACCCAGTACTTC.

The rearrangement joins TRBV27 to TRBJ1-1; 7 nucleotides match TRBD1. Germline values: CDR1 MNHEY, CDR2 SMNVEV (reference sequence). The CDR3 has 12 amino acids. The ends lost 8 bases at V and 1 base at J; junction bases unmatched: 1. CDR3 coding DNA: TGTGCCAGCCGACAGGGGAACACTGAAGCTTTCTTT. It codes for CASRQGNTEAFF.

The chain has TRBV6-1 and TRBJ2-1; D is perhaps TRBD2 (5 bases). Germline CDR1 reads MNHNS; CDR2 reads SASEGT. The CDR3 consists of 14 residues. V lost 4 bases and J lost 8, with 15 bases in between. For the CDR3, the DNA is TGTGCCAGCAGTGCCCGGGGATCGGGCCATGAGCAGTTCTTC. It encodes CASSARGSGHEQFF.

This sequence joins TRBV7-8 and TRBJ1-2; no clear D. The CDR3 has 12 amino acids. V lost 5 bases to trimming and J lost 5 bases, with 9 bases between them. CDR1 and CDR2 from the germline V gene are SGHVS and FQNEAQ. CDR3 amino acids: CASSHSMYGYTF. The CDR3 DNA sequence: TGTGCCAGCAGCCACAGCATGTATGGCTACACCTTC.

The rearrangement joins TRBV6-4 to TRBJ1-5; TRBD1 matches 7 bases. The ends lost 6 bases at V and 7 bases at J; junction bases unmatched: 9. This CDR3 region has 14 residues. Germline V gene data show CDR1 as MRHNA and CDR2 as SNTAGT. The CDR3 sequence: CASRIGTAPQPQHF. Here the CDR3 DNA reads TGTGCCAGCAGGATCGGGACAGCCCCACAGCCCCAGCATTTT.

The chain links TRBV30 to TRBJ2-1; D is possibly TRBD2 (5 bases). This CDR3 is built from 14 residues. With 8 bases removed from V and 1 base from J, the gap between germline ends came to 15 bases. In germline, CDR1 is GTSNPN, CDR2 SVGIG (reference sequence). The CDR3 protein is CAVRGKGSYNEQFF. The CDR3 nucleotides are TGTGCCGTCCGGGGAAAAGGGTCCTACAATGAGCAGTTCTTC.

The CDR3 DNA is TGTGCCAGCTCACCAATCCTACGACACCAAACCTACGAGCAGTACTTC. It specifies CASSPILRHQTYEQYF. The chain has TRBV18 and TRBJ2-7; D is uncertain. The germline V gene encodes CDR1 KGHSH and CDR2 LQKENI. This CDR3 has 16 residues. V was clipped by 2 bases and J by 2 bases, with 16 bases between them.

This chain links TRBV6-1 with TRBJ2-1; D is unclear. This CDR3 comprises 15 residues. Germline V lookup: CDR1 MNHNS, CDR2 SASEGT. Trimming removed 2 bases at V and 3 bases at J, with 11 bases between. Here the CDR3 reads CASSENHRVYNEQFF. The CDR3 coding sequence is TGTGCCAGCAGTGAAAATCACCGGGTCTACAATGAGCAGTTCTTC.

V and J are TRBV6-6 and TRBJ1-5; D uncertain. Germline V CDR1 and CDR2: MNHNY, SVGAGI (reference sequence). This CDR3 is built from 13 residues. The V and J ends lost 6 bases and 3 bases respectively, with 9 bases between them. CDR3 residues: CASSDSDNQPQHF. The CDR3 DNA reads TGTGCCAGCAGCGACTCCGACAATCAGCCCCAGCATTTT.

The chain has TRBV5-1 and TRBJ1-2; D call uncertain. The CDR3 has 15 residues. The germline CDR1 and CDR2 sequences are SGHRS and YFSETQ. V dropped 0 bases and J dropped 5 bases, with 14 bases sitting between them. CDR3 sequence (DNA): TGCGCCAGCAGCTTGGACGGTGGCCGGGGATATGGCTACACCTTC. Protein: CASSLDGGRGYGYTF.

CDR3 region: CASSQDPASVDSSYNEQFF. In DNA form, the CDR3 reads TGCGCCAGCAGCCAAGATCCGGCTAGCGTTGATAGCTCCTACAATGAGCAGTTCTTC. The chain recombines TRBV4-1 with TRBJ2-1; weak D call: TRBD2 (6 bases). Germline CDR1 MGHRA, CDR2 YSYEKL. V lost 0 bases, J lost 0 bases, and 18 bases lay in between. There are 19 residues in the CDR3.

Only one count was recorded for this clone. V and J are TRBV28 and TRBJ1-5; D is uncertain. V shed 1 base and J shed 8 bases, with 6 bases lying between them. Germline loops: CDR1 MDHEN, CDR2 SYDVKM. The CDR3 sequence is 12 residues long. In DNA, the CDR3 is TGTGCCAGCAGTTTATTGGCAGAGCCCCAGCATTTT. It is translated as CASSLLAEPQHF.

This clone occurred once. The chain combines TRBV10-3 with TRBJ2-3; 9 nucleotides line up with TRBD2. The CDR3 has 15 residues. V shed 8 bases, J shed 2 bases, and the junction held 8 bases outside the gene matches. The germline V gene has CDR1 ENHRY and CDR2 SYGVKD. The CDR3: CAISSRTSDTDTQYF. CDR3 nucleotides: TGTGCCATCTCTTCGCGGACTAGCGACACAGATACGCAGTATTTT.

This clone occurred a few times. This chain links TRBV6-1 with TRBJ1-1; D is perhaps TRBD1 (6 bases). The germline V gene has CDR1 MNHNS and CDR2 SASEGT. CDR3 length: 15 residues. V was shortened by 3 bases and J by 1 base, with 12 bases between the two germline ends. CDR3 coding DNA: TGTGCCAGCAGTGATAGGGGGAGGGCGAACACTGAAGCTTTCTTT. Amino acids: CASSDRGRANTEAFF.

V and J are TRBV5-1 and TRBJ2-5, with a weak D call TRBD2 (6 bases). This CDR3 has 15 amino acids. V shed 4 bases and J shed 6 bases, with 19 bases lying between them. The germline CDR1 and CDR2 sequences are SGHRS and YFSETQ. The DNA of the CDR3 is TGCGCCAGCAGCCCAGGAGGGGTGGGGGAAAAGACCCAGTACTTC. As protein: CASSPGGVGEKTQYF.

CDR3 bases: TGTGCCAGCAGCTTAAGCGGGAACGCCTACAATGAGCAGTTCTTC. This encodes CASSLSGNAYNEQFF. The chain recombines TRBV11-3 with TRBJ2-1, with 7 bases that match TRBD2. Germline V gene data show CDR1 as SGHNT and CDR2 as YENEEA. The CDR3 runs 15 residues. With 2 bases clipped from V and 2 bases from J, the junction kept 3 bases outside the gene matches.

The J gene is TRBJ2-7, the V gene TRBV2, with D maybe TRBD2 (6 bases). Germline V gene lookup returns CDR1 SNHLY and CDR2 FYNNEI. The V end was cut by 6 bases, the J end by 4 bases, with 16 bases between. This CDR3 has 14 residues. In nucleotides, the CDR3 is TGTGCCAGCAGCGCCGCGGAGGGGCCTTACGAGCAGTACTTC. It yields the protein CASSAAEGPYEQYF.